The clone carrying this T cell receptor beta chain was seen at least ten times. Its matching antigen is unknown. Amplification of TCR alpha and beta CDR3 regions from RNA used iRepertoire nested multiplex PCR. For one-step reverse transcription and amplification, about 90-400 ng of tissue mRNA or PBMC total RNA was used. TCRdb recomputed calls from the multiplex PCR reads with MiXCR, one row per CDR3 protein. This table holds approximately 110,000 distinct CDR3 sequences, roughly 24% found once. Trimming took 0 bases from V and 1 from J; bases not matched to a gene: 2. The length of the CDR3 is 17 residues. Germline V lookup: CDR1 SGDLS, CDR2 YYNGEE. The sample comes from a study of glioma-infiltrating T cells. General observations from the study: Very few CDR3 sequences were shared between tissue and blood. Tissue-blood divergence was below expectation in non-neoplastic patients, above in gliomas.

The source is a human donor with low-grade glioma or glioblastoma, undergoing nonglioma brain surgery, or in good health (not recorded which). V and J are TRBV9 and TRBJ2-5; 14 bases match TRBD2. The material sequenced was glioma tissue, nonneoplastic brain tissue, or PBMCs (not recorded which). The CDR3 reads CASSVAGTSGSQETQYF. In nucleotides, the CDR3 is TGTGCCAGCAGCGTAGCTGGGACTAGCGGGAGCCAAGAGACCCAGTACTTC.